The 19 T cell receptor beta chains below come from one sample, sequenced in a study of technical replicates of blood from a few donors. TCRdb keeps only in-frame clones here, not all; method: immunoSEQ multiplex PCR. The table lists roughly 60,000 clones, more than 75% of them singletons. The sequenced sample consisted of PBMCs. The receptors shown here come from a human donor in good health. Some clones in this sample may be carry-over from other donors' samples.

The CDR3 DNA follows: TGTGCCAGTCTTGGGGACAGGGGAACCTTCTACGAGCAGTACTTC. Protein sequence: CASLGDRGTFYEQYF. The chain joins TRBV7-8 to TRBJ2-7; TRBD1 aligns across 10 bases. Germline V CDR1 and CDR2: SGHVS, FQNEAQ. This CDR3 has 15 amino acids. V trimming: 9 bases; J trimming: 3 bases; junction bases outside the gene matches: 11.

This clone was observed once. J is TRBJ2-2 and V is TRBV7-2, with TRBD2 matching 12 bases. CDR3 size: 18 residues. Trimming took 6 bases from V and 2 from J; bases not matched to a gene: 10. The V gene's germline CDR1 is SGHTA and CDR2 FQGNSA. The CDR3 nucleotides are TGTGCCAGCAGTCCACTAGCGGGGGGCCCGACTAACACCGGGGAGCTGTTTTTT. Translating gives CASSPLAGGPTNTGELFF.

The gene calls are TRBV5-1 and TRBJ1-4, with TRBD1 as a possible D gene (6 bases). CDR1 is SGHRS and CDR2 is YFSETQ in the germline V gene. With 4 bases removed from V and 0 bases from J, the gap between germline ends came to 16 bases. This CDR3 has 17 amino acids. The CDR3 coding sequence is TGCGCCAGCAGCATCCGAGGGGGGGGTGCAACTAATGAAAAACTGTTTTTT. Translating gives CASSIRGGGATNEKLFF.

In its sample, this clone was seen once. V usage is TRBV15 and J usage is TRBJ2-5; D may be TRBD2 (6 bases). Germline CDR1 reads LNHNV; CDR2 reads YYDKDF (reference sequence). This CDR3 is built from 16 residues. V shed 3 bases and J shed 4 bases, with 18 bases lying between them. The CDR3 region has the DNA TGTGCCACCAGCAGCCCCTGGGCGGGAAAAGGAGAGACCCAGTACTTC. Protein product: CATSSPWAGKGETQYF.

Here the CDR3 DNA reads TGTGCCAGCAGCTTAGGACCCGGCGGGGGGGCCGGGACCCAGTACTTC. It specifies CASSLGPGGGAGTQYF. The chain carries TRBV7-2 and TRBJ2-5; 9 bases fit TRBD2. With 1 base clipped from V and 7 bases from J, the junction kept 10 bases outside the gene matches. CDR1 and CDR2 from the germline V gene are SGHTA and FQGNSA. CDR3 length: 16 residues.

This clone was seen once. The chain links TRBV30 to TRBJ1-5, with D possibly being TRBD1 (6 bases). The germline CDR1 and CDR2 sequences are GTSNPN and SVGIG (reference sequence). Trimming took off 3 bases at V and 3 bases at J, with 12 bases between the two ends. CDR3 size: 14 residues. The DNA of the CDR3 is TGTGCCTGGAGGTCCAGGGGTACCAATCAGCCCCAGCATTTT. Protein: CAWRSRGTNQPQHF.

CDR3 sequence (DNA): TGTGCCAGCAGCTTAGTAGCCCCATCGCCCGGGAGGGAGACCCAGTACTTC. It is translated as CASSLVAPSPGRETQYF. The chain recombines TRBV11-2 with TRBJ2-5; 7 bases are a match to TRBD2. The CDR3 spans 17 residues. Germline CDR1 reads SGHAT; CDR2 reads FQNNGV. J lost 5 bases, V lost 1 base, and 13 bases had no gene match.

In its sample, this clone was seen a few times. This chain uses TRBV21-1 with TRBJ1-1; no DNA check was done on the table's D call, TRBD1. TRBV21-1 is reported as a pseudogene. The CDR3 length is 18 residues. CDR3 loop: CASSKVSQGIFGNTEAFF. In nucleotides, the CDR3 is TGTGCCAGCAGCAAAGTTTCGCAGGGTATATTCGGGAACACTGAAGCTTTCTTT.

The chain joins TRBV6-1 to TRBJ2-3, with 10 bases that match TRBD1. Looked up from germline, CDR1 is MNHNS and CDR2 is SASEGT. Trimming removed 6 bases from V and 3 bases from J; junction bases left unmatched: 6. This CDR3 is 15 amino acids long. The chain's CDR3 is CASRPEDRGTDTQYF. CDR3 bases: TGTGCCAGCAGGCCCGAGGACAGGGGGACAGATACGCAGTATTTT.

J is TRBJ2-7 and V is TRBV6-5; 8 bases are a match to TRBD1. Germline V CDR1 and CDR2: MNHEY, SVGAGI. The V and J ends lost 4 bases and 4 bases, in that order; junction bases with no gene match: 6. This CDR3 has 14 amino acids. Written as DNA, the CDR3 is TGTGCCAGCAGTTTGGGGGGACAGGCTTACGAGCAGTACTTC. The encoded protein is CASSLGGQAYEQYF.

This chain joins TRBV5-4 and TRBJ2-3, with 16 bases identical to TRBD2. J was trimmed by 7 bases and V by 3 bases; bases with no gene match: 5. Germline V gene lookup returns CDR1 SGHNT and CDR2 YYREEE (reference sequence). The CDR3 contains 16 residues. CDR3 residues: CASSSGTSGGANTQYF. For the CDR3, the DNA is TGTGCCAGCAGCTCAGGGACTAGCGGGGGGGCAAATACGCAGTATTTT.

The genes are TRBV2 and TRBJ2-1; 7 bases are shared with TRBD1. Germline-derived CDR1 and CDR2 are SNHLY and FYNNEI. J lost 7 bases, V lost 0 bases, and 9 bases had no gene match. The CDR3 is 16 amino acids. The CDR3 bases are TGTGCCAGCAGTGAAGCCGAGGCAGGGGGACAAAATGAGCAGTTCTTC. Translating it yields CASSEAEAGGQNEQFF.

This chain's CDR3 is CASSYSTGGPEAFF. The DNA of the CDR3 is TGTGCCAGCAGTTACTCGACGGGTGGTCCTGAAGCTTTCTTT. The genes are TRBV6-5 and TRBJ1-1; D remains unclear. There are 14 residues in the CDR3. Germline V lookup: CDR1 MNHEY, CDR2 SVGAGI. V lost 0 bases and J 6 bases, leaving 11 bases between the germline ends.

The count of this clone is one. The chain recombines TRBV5-1 with TRBJ1-2; D call uncertain. V shed 1 base and J shed 10 bases, with 17 bases lying between them. In germline, CDR1 is SGHRS, CDR2 YFSETQ. The CDR3 is 14 amino acids. CDR3 DNA: TGCGCCAGCAGCTTGTCGGGATTTGAGGATGACTACACCTTC. Amino acids: CASSLSGFEDDYTF.

This clone was detected only a few times. The chain carries TRBV5-4 and TRBJ2-1, with TRBD2 identical over 14 bases. Germline assignment: CDR1 SGHNT and CDR2 YYREEE (reference sequence). This CDR3 contains 17 residues. V shed 4 bases and J 9 bases; nucleotides not matched to a gene: 12. The CDR3 reads CASSPLPGLAGVIEQFF. CDR3 bases: TGTGCCAGCAGCCCCCTACCGGGACTAGCGGGGGTTATTGAGCAGTTCTTC.

The table lists this clone with a count of one. This chain links TRBV5-6 with TRBJ1-3; 10 bases match TRBD1. CDR1 is SGHDT, CDR2 YYEEEE, per germline. This CDR3 region has 16 residues. J gave up 0 bases and V 3 bases, and 3 bases lay outside the gene matches. The CDR3 DNA reads TGTGCCAGCAGCTCAGGGACAGGGGCCTCTGGAAACACCATATATTTT. Translation: CASSSGTGASGNTIYF.

The DNA for the CDR3 is TGTGCCAGCAGCTTCCCGTTGGCCGCTGGAAACACCATATATTTT. Translating it yields CASSFPLAAGNTIYF. V gene TRBV7-9 combines with J gene TRBJ1-3; D is unresolved. Germline CDR1 is SEHNR and CDR2 is FQNEAQ (reference sequence). The germline V and J ends were trimmed by 3 bases and 2 bases, with 11 bases remaining between them. This CDR3 is built from 15 residues. The full variable domain, completed using reference TRBV7-9 and TRBJ1-3, is DTGVSQNPRHKITKRGQNVTFRCDPISEHNRLYWYRQTLGQGPEFLTYFQNEAQLEKSRLLSDRFSAERPKGSFSTLEIQRTEQGDSAMYLCASSFPLAAGNTIYFGEGSWLTVV.

V and J are TRBV7-9 and TRBJ1-5; D possibly corresponds to TRBD1 (5 bases). Germline V gene lookup returns CDR1 SEHNR and CDR2 FQNEAQ (reference sequence). Between the trimmed V and J ends, which lost 4 bases and 3 bases, there was a span of 13 bases. The CDR3 loop spans 15 amino acids. In DNA form, the CDR3 reads TGTGCCAGCAGCTCTGGTGGGGGGACCAATCAGCCCCAGCATTTT. It codes for CASSSGGGTNQPQHF.

V and J are TRBV5-1 and TRBJ2-3, with 7 bases aligning to TRBD2. Trimming at V came to 6 bases and at J to 0 bases, leaving 4 bases not matched to a gene. The CDR3 runs to 14 residues. CDR1 and CDR2 (germline): SGHRS, YFSETQ. For the CDR3, the DNA is TGCGCCAGCAACCCGGGGGGTAGCACAGATACGCAGTATTTT. Protein product: CASNPGGSTDTQYF.